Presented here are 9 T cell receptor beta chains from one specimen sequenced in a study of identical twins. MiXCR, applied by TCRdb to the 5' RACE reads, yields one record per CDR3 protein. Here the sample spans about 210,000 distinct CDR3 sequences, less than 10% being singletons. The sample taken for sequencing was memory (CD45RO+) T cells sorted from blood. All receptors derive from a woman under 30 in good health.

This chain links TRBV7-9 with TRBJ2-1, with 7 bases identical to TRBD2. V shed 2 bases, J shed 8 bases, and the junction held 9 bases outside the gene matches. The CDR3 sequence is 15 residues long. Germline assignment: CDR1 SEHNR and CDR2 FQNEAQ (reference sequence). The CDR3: CASSLYEIRGDEQFF. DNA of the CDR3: TGTGCCAGCAGCTTATACGAGATACGGGGGGATGAGCAGTTCTTC.

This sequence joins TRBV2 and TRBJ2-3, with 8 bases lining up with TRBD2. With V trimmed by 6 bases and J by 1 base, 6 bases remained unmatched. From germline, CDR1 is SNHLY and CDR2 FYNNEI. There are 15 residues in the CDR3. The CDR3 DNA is TGTGCCAGCAGGGGGACTAGGGGGGGCACAGATACGCAGTATTTT. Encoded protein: CASRGTRGGTDTQYF. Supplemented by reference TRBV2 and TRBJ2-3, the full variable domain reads EPEVTQTPSHQVTQMGQEVILRCVPISNHLYFYWYRQILGQKVEFLVSFYNNEISEKSEIFDDQFSVERPDGSNFTLKIRSTKLEDSAMYFCASRGTRGGTDTQYFGPGTRLTVL.

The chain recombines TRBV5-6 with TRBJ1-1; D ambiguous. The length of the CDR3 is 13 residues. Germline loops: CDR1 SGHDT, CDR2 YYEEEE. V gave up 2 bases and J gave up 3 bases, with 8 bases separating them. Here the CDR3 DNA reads TGTGCCAGCAGCTTACGTCTGGACACTGAAGCTTTCTTT. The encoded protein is CASSLRLDTEAFF.

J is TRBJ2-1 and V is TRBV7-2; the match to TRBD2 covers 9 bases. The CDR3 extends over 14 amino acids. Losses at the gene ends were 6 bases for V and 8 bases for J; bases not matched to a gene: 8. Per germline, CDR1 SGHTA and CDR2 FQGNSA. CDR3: CASRQGLAYDEQFF. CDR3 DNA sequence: TGTGCCAGCAGGCAGGGACTAGCTTACGATGAGCAGTTCTTC. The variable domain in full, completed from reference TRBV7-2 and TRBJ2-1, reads GAGVSQSPSNKVTEKGKDVELRCDPISGHTALYWYRQSLGQGLEFLIYFQGNSAPDKSGLPSDRFSAERTGGSVSTLTIQRTQQEDSAVYLCASRQGLAYDEQFFGPGTRLTVL.

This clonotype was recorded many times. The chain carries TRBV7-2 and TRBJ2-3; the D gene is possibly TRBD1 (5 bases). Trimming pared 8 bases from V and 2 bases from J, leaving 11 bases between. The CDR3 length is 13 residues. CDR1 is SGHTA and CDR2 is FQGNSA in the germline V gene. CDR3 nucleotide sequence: TGTGCCAGCGGGGCAGGGAACACAGATACGCAGTATTTT. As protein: CASGAGNTDTQYF. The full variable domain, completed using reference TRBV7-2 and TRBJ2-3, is GAGVSQSPSNKVTEKGKDVELRCDPISGHTALYWYRQSLGQGLEFLIYFQGNSAPDKSGLPSDRFSAERTGGSVSTLTIQRTQQEDSAVYLCASGAGNTDTQYFGPGTRLTVL.

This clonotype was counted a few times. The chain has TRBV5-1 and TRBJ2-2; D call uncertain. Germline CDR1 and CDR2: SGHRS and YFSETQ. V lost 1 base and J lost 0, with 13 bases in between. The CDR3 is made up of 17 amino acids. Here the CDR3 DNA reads TGCGCCAGCAGCTTGAATAGCCTTACAACGAACACCGGGGAGCTGTTTTTT. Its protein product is CASSLNSLTTNTGELFF.

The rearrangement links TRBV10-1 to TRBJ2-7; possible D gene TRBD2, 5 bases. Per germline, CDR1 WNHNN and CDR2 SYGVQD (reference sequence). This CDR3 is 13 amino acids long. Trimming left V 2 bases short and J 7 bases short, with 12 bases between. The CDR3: CASSEVASGEQYF. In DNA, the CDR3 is TGCGCCAGCAGTGAGGTAGCGTCGGGTGAGCAGTACTTC.

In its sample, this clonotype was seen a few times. This CDR3 is CAISENTEAFF. The CDR3 coding sequence is TGTGCCATCAGTGAAAACACTGAAGCTTTCTTT. The rearrangement joins TRBV10-3 to TRBJ1-1; D is unclear. This CDR3 contains 11 residues. Trimming cost V 3 bases and J 2 bases, with 1 base left between them. Germline V lookup: CDR1 ENHRY, CDR2 SYGVKD.

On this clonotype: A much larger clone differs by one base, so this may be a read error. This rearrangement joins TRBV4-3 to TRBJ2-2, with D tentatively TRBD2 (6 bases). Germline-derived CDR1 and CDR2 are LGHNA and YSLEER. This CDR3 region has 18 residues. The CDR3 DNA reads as TGCGTCAGCAGCCAGCGTCGGGGACTGCGGGATAACACCGGGGAGCTGTTTTTT. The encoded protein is CVSSQRRGLRDNTGELFF.